A selection of T cell receptor beta chains follows, all from one sample in a study of CD8+CD57+ T cells in acquired aplastic anemia. TCRdb recomputed calls from the reads with MiXCR, one row per CDR3 protein. Of approximately 170,000 distinct CDR3 sequences listed, around half are singletons. Sequenced input: sorted CD4+, CD8+, or CD8+CD57+ T cells (not recorded which) from PBMCs. Source of these receptors: a human donor with aplastic anemia. Both conserved end residues are part of each CDR3. Fields, in order: clone size, J gene, D gene, V gene, CDR3 DNA, CDR3 protein. D genes are given only for firm matches. Rows may omit the clone size; those that give it use once, few, many or a size class.

clone size: many; J gene: TRBJ2-5; D gene: .; V gene: TRBV6-1; CDR3 DNA: TGTGCCAGCACCCCCCGGGGAGTAGAGACCCAGTACTTC; CDR3 protein: CASTPRGVETQYF
clone size: many; J gene: TRBJ1-5; D gene: .; V gene: TRBV19; CDR3 DNA: TGTGCCAGTAAGACGACAGCTTATAGCAATCAGCCCCAGCATTTT; CDR3 protein: CASKTTAYSNQPQHF
clone size: many; J gene: TRBJ2-1; D gene: .; V gene: TRBV20-1; CDR3 DNA: TGCAGTGCTAGAGCGAGGAGCCCGACTAGCTACAATGAGCAGTTCTTC; CDR3 protein: CSARARSPTSYNEQFF
clone size: .; J gene: TRBJ2-7; D gene: TRBD2; V gene: TRBV7-9; CDR3 DNA: TGTGCCAGCAGCTTGAAGGGACTAGCCTACGAGCAGTACTTC; CDR3 protein: CASSLKGLAYEQYF
clone size: few; J gene: TRBJ1-3; D gene: .; V gene: TRBV4-2; CDR3 DNA: TGTGCCAGCAGCCCTGGACAGAGGAGGGACTCTGGAAACACCATATATTTT; CDR3 protein: CASSPGQRRDSGNTIYF
clone size: many; J gene: TRBJ2-2; D gene: .; V gene: TRBV5-1; CDR3 DNA: TGCGCCAGCAGCTTGGTTACAGGGTGGGCCGGGGAGCTGTTTTTT; CDR3 protein: CASSLVTGWAGELFF
clone size: many; J gene: TRBJ2-5; D gene: TRBD2; V gene: TRBV5-6; CDR3 DNA: TGTGCCAGCAGCTTGGAGGTATCGGGGGGTAGAGAGACCCAGTACTTC; CDR3 protein: CASSLEVSGGRETQYF
clone size: many; J gene: TRBJ1-5; D gene: TRBD1; V gene: TRBV12-3/TRBV12-4; CDR3 DNA: TGTGCCAGCAGTTTAGCGACAGGGGTTGTGATTCAGCCCCAGCATTTT; CDR3 protein: CASSLATGVVIQPQHF
clone size: few; J gene: TRBJ1-5; D gene: .; V gene: TRBV15; CDR3 DNA: TGTGCCACCAGCAGGGGGGGTAGCAATCAGCCCCAGCATTTT; CDR3 protein: CATSRGGSNQPQHF
clone size: .; J gene: TRBJ2-1; D gene: .; V gene: TRBV7-3; CDR3 DNA: TGTGCCAGCCCCCCGATTAGCGGTCCGACCTACAATGAGCAGTTCTTC; CDR3 protein: CASPPISGPTYNEQFF
clone size: .; J gene: TRBJ1-2; D gene: TRBD1; V gene: TRBV7-9; CDR3 DNA: TGTGCCAGCGGCCGAACCGGGACAGGCGTCTATGGCTACACCTTC; CDR3 protein: CASGRTGTGVYGYTF
clone size: many; J gene: TRBJ2-3; D gene: .; V gene: TRBV25-1; CDR3 DNA: TGTGCCAGCAGGGGGTCAGCAAGCACAGATACGCAGTATTTT; CDR3 protein: CASRGSASTDTQYF
clone size: .; J gene: TRBJ1-2; D gene: .; V gene: TRBV29-1; CDR3 DNA: TGCAGCGTTGAAGATCCAAACGGTCCTATGATGGGCTACACCTTC; CDR3 protein: CSVEDPNGPMMGYTF
clone size: few; J gene: TRBJ1-1; D gene: .; V gene: TRBV19; CDR3 DNA: TGTGCCACTACAGGATTCGTGACTGAAGCTTTCTTT; CDR3 protein: CATTGFVTEAFF
clone size: many; J gene: TRBJ1-6; D gene: .; V gene: TRBV15; CDR3 DNA: TGTGCCACCAGCAGAGATCTGGACCCGGCAAGCTCACCCCTCCACTTT; CDR3 protein: CATSRDLDPASSPLHF
clone size: once; J gene: TRBJ2-5; D gene: .; V gene: TRBV24-1; CDR3 DNA: TGTGCCACCAGAAGTCAACTAGAGACCCAGTACTTC; CDR3 protein: CATRSQLETQYF
clone size: many; J gene: TRBJ1-5; D gene: .; V gene: TRBV20-1; CDR3 DNA: TGCAGTGCTACACGGGACAGCAATCAGCCCCAGCATTTT; CDR3 protein: CSATRDSNQPQHF
clone size: .; J gene: TRBJ2-7; D gene: .; V gene: TRBV10-3; CDR3 DNA: TGTGCCATCAGTGCTCCTACGAGTAGCTACGAGCAGTACTTC; CDR3 protein: CAISAPTSSYEQYF
clone size: .; J gene: TRBJ2-7; D gene: TRBD1; V gene: TRBV9; CDR3 DNA: TGTGCCAGCAGCTTCGGGACAGGGGGCCCCTACGGGCAGTACTTC; CDR3 protein: CASSFGTGGPYGQYF
clone size: .; J gene: TRBJ1-1; D gene: .; V gene: TRBV19; CDR3 DNA: TGTGCCAGTAGTCTGCGCGGCAGCCAGAACACTGAAGCTTTCTTT; CDR3 protein: CASSLRGSQNTEAFF
clone size: many; J gene: TRBJ1-2; D gene: TRBD1; V gene: TRBV20-1; CDR3 DNA: TGCAGTGCTAGAGATCCATTTCGACAGGGGCGCTATGGCTACACCTTC; CDR3 protein: CSARDPFRQGRYGYTF
clone size: many; J gene: TRBJ1-3; D gene: TRBD1; V gene: TRBV7-2; CDR3 DNA: TGTGCCAGCAGCCCCAGGGGGCCGTCTGGAAACACCATATATTTT; CDR3 protein: CASSPRGPSGNTIYF
clone size: many; J gene: TRBJ1-3; D gene: TRBD1; V gene: TRBV6-1; CDR3 DNA: TGTGCCAGCATTACAGGGGAAGGAAACACCATATATTTT; CDR3 protein: CASITGEGNTIYF
clone size: .; J gene: TRBJ2-5; D gene: TRBD1; V gene: TRBV19; CDR3 DNA: TGTGCCAGTAGTACCAGGGACAGGGGGTGGGAAGAGACCCAGTACTTC; CDR3 protein: CASSTRDRGWEETQYF
clone size: .; J gene: TRBJ2-1; D gene: .; V gene: TRBV2; CDR3 DNA: TGTGCCAGCAGGGGGACTCCCGGTAACAATGAGCAGTTCTTC; CDR3 protein: CASRGTPGNNEQFF
clone size: .; J gene: TRBJ1-4; D gene: .; V gene: TRBV18; CDR3 DNA: TGTGCCAGCTCACCACAGGGGGCTAATGAAAAACTGTTTTTT; CDR3 protein: CASSPQGANEKLFF
clone size: .; J gene: TRBJ1-2; D gene: .; V gene: TRBV10-3; CDR3 DNA: TGTGCCTCTAACCCCCGGCGGGACGGGAACTATGGCTACACCTTC; CDR3 protein: CASNPRRDGNYGYTF
clone size: many; J gene: TRBJ2-1; D gene: TRBD1; V gene: TRBV5-1; CDR3 DNA: TGCGCCAGCAGCTTGCAGGTACAGGGGGCCCACAATGAGCAGTTCTTC; CDR3 protein: CASSLQVQGAHNEQFF
clone size: many; J gene: TRBJ1-1; D gene: .; V gene: TRBV7-9; CDR3 DNA: TGTGCCAGCAGCCTAAAGACAGAAAGCCCTGAAGCTTTCTTT; CDR3 protein: CASSLKTESPEAFF
clone size: .; J gene: TRBJ1-1; D gene: .; V gene: TRBV9; CDR3 DNA: TGTGCCAGCAGCGTACAAACCGCTACGAACACTGAAGCTTTCTTT; CDR3 protein: CASSVQTATNTEAFF
clone size: many; J gene: TRBJ1-1; D gene: .; V gene: TRBV5-5; CDR3 DNA: TGTGCCAGCAGCTGGGGACAAAAGAACACTGAAGCTTTCTTT; CDR3 protein: CASSWGQKNTEAFF
clone size: .; J gene: TRBJ1-1; D gene: .; V gene: TRBV12-3/TRBV12-4; CDR3 DNA: TGTGCCAGCAGAGGGCTCACTGAAGCTTTCTTT; CDR3 protein: CASRGLTEAFF
clone size: .; J gene: TRBJ2-5; D gene: .; V gene: TRBV7-9; CDR3 DNA: TGTGCCAGTAGCCGCCATGGGGCAGGGACGGAGACCCAGTACTTC; CDR3 protein: CASSRHGAGTETQYF
clone size: few; J gene: TRBJ2-7; D gene: .; V gene: TRBV2; CDR3 DNA: TGTGCCAGCAGTGTGGTGGCAGACCCTACCTACGAGCAGTACTTC; CDR3 protein: CASSVVADPTYEQYF
clone size: .; J gene: TRBJ2-1; D gene: TRBD2; V gene: TRBV2; CDR3 DNA: TGTGCCAGCAGTGTGGGCGGGGGGAGCTCCTACAATGAGCAGTTCTTC; CDR3 protein: CASSVGGGSSYNEQFF
clone size: .; J gene: TRBJ2-3; D gene: TRBD1; V gene: TRBV25-1; CDR3 DNA: TGTGCCAGCGGGACAGGGAGGGGCACAGATACGCAGTATTTT; CDR3 protein: CASGTGRGTDTQYF
clone size: many; J gene: TRBJ1-1; D gene: .; V gene: TRBV6-6; CDR3 DNA: TGTGCCAGCAGACAGGGAGAAACTGAAGCTTTCTTT; CDR3 protein: CASRQGETEAFF
clone size: many; J gene: TRBJ1-4; D gene: .; V gene: TRBV6-1; CDR3 DNA: TGTGCCAGCAAGGTCTCGATCCGAGAAAAACTGTTTTTT; CDR3 protein: CASKVSIREKLFF
clone size: .; J gene: TRBJ1-4; D gene: .; V gene: TRBV19; CDR3 DNA: TGTGCCAGTAGTATAGGGGCTAATGAAAAACTGTTTTTT; CDR3 protein: CASSIGANEKLFF
clone size: .; J gene: TRBJ1-2; D gene: .; V gene: TRBV19; CDR3 DNA: TGTGCCAGTAGTATCTCCCAGGGTCTTAACTATGGCTACACCTTC; CDR3 protein: CASSISQGLNYGYTF
clone size: few; J gene: TRBJ2-7; D gene: .; V gene: TRBV7-8; CDR3 DNA: TGTGCCAGCAGTCGCCTAGCTACCTACGAGCAGTACTTC; CDR3 protein: CASSRLATYEQYF
clone size: many; J gene: TRBJ2-7; D gene: TRBD2; V gene: TRBV9; CDR3 DNA: TGTGCCAGCAGCGCTATAGCGGGGGGTGTCTACGAGCAGTACTTC; CDR3 protein: CASSAIAGGVYEQYF
clone size: .; J gene: TRBJ2-6; D gene: .; V gene: TRBV19; CDR3 DNA: TGTGCCAGTAGTATAAAAAGTACAGGGGCCAACGTCCTGACTTTC; CDR3 protein: CASSIKSTGANVLTF
clone size: .; J gene: TRBJ1-6; D gene: .; V gene: TRBV5-4; CDR3 DNA: TGTGCCAGCAGCTTAGCTCAGAGCCCCTATAATCCACCCCTCCACTTT; CDR3 protein: CASSLAQSPYNPPLHF
clone size: .; J gene: TRBJ2-1; D gene: .; V gene: TRBV12-3/TRBV12-4; CDR3 DNA: TGTGCCAGCAGCTATGGGGGGCCCCCTTACAATGAGCAGTTCTTC; CDR3 protein: CASSYGGPPYNEQFF
clone size: .; J gene: TRBJ2-3; D gene: .; V gene: TRBV10-3; CDR3 DNA: TGTGCCATCAGTGAGCCGGAGCCTAGCACAGATACGCAGTATTTT; CDR3 protein: CAISEPEPSTDTQYF
clone size: many; J gene: TRBJ1-5; D gene: .; V gene: TRBV20-1; CDR3 DNA: TGCAGTGCTAGTAGAGGGACTAATCAGCCCCAGCATTTT; CDR3 protein: CSASRGTNQPQHF
clone size: .; J gene: TRBJ1-5; D gene: .; V gene: TRBV5-5; CDR3 DNA: TGTGCCAGCAGCTGGGGGGGGGGTGGTCAGCCCCAGCATTTT; CDR3 protein: CASSWGGGGQPQHF
clone size: .; J gene: TRBJ1-2; D gene: .; V gene: TRBV15; CDR3 DNA: TGTGCCAGCAGTGCCATAACAGGTGGAGGCTATGGTCACACCTTC; CDR3 protein: CASSAITGGGYGHTF
clone size: .; J gene: TRBJ2-3; D gene: TRBD1; V gene: TRBV15; CDR3 DNA: TGTGCCACCAGCAGAGATCAGGGGGCCTCCACAGATACGCAGTATTTT; CDR3 protein: CATSRDQGASTDTQYF
clone size: many; J gene: TRBJ2-1; D gene: TRBD2; V gene: TRBV2; CDR3 DNA: TGTGCCAGCAGGTCCGGGAGGGCCGAAGTGGGTGAGCAGTTCTTC; CDR3 protein: CASRSGRAEVGEQFF
clone size: many; J gene: TRBJ2-1; D gene: TRBD2; V gene: TRBV12-3/TRBV12-4; CDR3 DNA: TGTGCCAGTAGACTAGCGGGAGGGTATGAGCAGTTCTTC; CDR3 protein: CASRLAGGYEQFF
clone size: many; J gene: TRBJ2-1; D gene: TRBD2; V gene: TRBV7-9; CDR3 DNA: TGTGCCAGCAGGCCCAGCGGGGGGGCGGGAAATGAGCAGTTCTTC; CDR3 protein: CASRPSGGAGNEQFF
clone size: .; J gene: TRBJ1-5; D gene: .; V gene: TRBV7-8; CDR3 DNA: TGTGCCGGCAGCGTTAATAGGGATCAGCCCCAGCATTTT; CDR3 protein: CAGSVNRDQPQHF
clone size: many; J gene: TRBJ1-6; D gene: .; V gene: TRBV7-8; CDR3 DNA: TGTGCCAGCAGCTTAGGGGGGAGGAATTCACCCCTCCACTTT; CDR3 protein: CASSLGGRNSPLHF
clone size: many; J gene: TRBJ2-3; D gene: TRBD2; V gene: TRBV25-1; CDR3 DNA: TGTGCCAGCAGTCGGCCGGGACTAGCGGAATCTAGCACAGATACGCAGTATTTT; CDR3 protein: CASSRPGLAESSTDTQYF
clone size: many; J gene: TRBJ2-2; D gene: .; V gene: TRBV5-1; CDR3 DNA: TGCGCCAGCAGATGGTCTACGGAAAACACCGGGGAGCTGTTTTTT; CDR3 protein: CASRWSTENTGELFF
clone size: many; J gene: TRBJ2-1; D gene: .; V gene: TRBV3-1; CDR3 DNA: TGTGCCAGCAGCCGTCAGGTATACGCGGAGCAGTTCTTC; CDR3 protein: CASSRQVYAEQFF
clone size: few; J gene: TRBJ2-1; D gene: TRBD2; V gene: TRBV25-1; CDR3 DNA: TGTGCCAGCAGCGAAAGCGGGAGTCGGTCCTACAATGAGCAGTTCTTC; CDR3 protein: CASSESGSRSYNEQFF
clone size: .; J gene: TRBJ1-5; D gene: .; V gene: TRBV2; CDR3 DNA: TGTGCCAGCAGTGAATATAGCAATCAGCCCCAGCATTTT; CDR3 protein: CASSEYSNQPQHF